This T cell receptor beta chain was retrieved from a study of T cell responses to AZD1222 COVID-19 vaccine (dated by TCRdb to the early 2020s). About the investigation overall: Because spike-specific TCR depth and breadth did not differ between the two schedules, AZD1222 recipients who got a second dose at roughly 4 weeks were pooled with those who got a second dose at roughly 12 weeks. A total of approximately 230 trial participants underwent TCR sequencing, of whom about 210 received two doses of AZD1222 and roughly 25 received two doses of the MenACWY control vaccine. Enrollment into the trials was organized by age into subgroups of 18-55, 56-69 and 70-plus years, and those subgroups contained roughly 150, 30 and 60 TCR-sequenced participants, respectively. Beyond this particular receptor, the publication reports: Participants were mostly white British and included more females than males, and it was suggested by the authors that clonal diversity may have been underestimated. Vaccine-associated CD4 TCRs spanned the whole spike protein, with dominant responses in regions 160-218 and 743-854. In the small 56-69-year group, the increase in depth fell short of significance, most likely because of low power. Spike-specific TCR breadth and depth rose significantly after two AZD1222 doses compared with day 0 and with MenACWY recipients. Reportedly, almost half of the unique spike-specific TCRs recognized epitopes lying outside the regions that are mutated in the B.1.351 and B.1.1.7 variants. Because no day 14 peak-response samples were available, the repertoires could be characterized only after the peak T cell response. Only five or six AZD1222 recipients were SARS-CoV-2 seropositive at baseline, limiting conclusions about previously exposed vaccinees.

A single count supports this clone. The target of this receptor is not known. No base qualities exist here, and no much larger clone lies one base off it. Cut back by 6 bases and 9 bases, the V and J ends lie 18 bases apart. The germline V gene (reference sequence) gives CDR1 as SEHNR and CDR2 as FQNEAQ. The CDR3 runs 15 amino acids, cysteine and phenylalanine included. Just CDR3 DNA is preserved here, 45 bases in frame from base 1. The time point label corresponds to: baseline before first vaccination. Vaccinee samples were obtained from the UK trials COV001 and COV002, which included a single-blind randomized controlled phase 2/3 trial of AZD1222 (ChAdOx1 nCoV-19) in healthy adults. For TCRbeta chain sequencing, PBMC samples were collected from trial participants at day 0 and at day 28 after the second dose. The CDR3 regions of human TCRbeta chains were analyzed by immunosequencing. The paper's data handling went like this. TCRs in the repertoires were matched against a reference library of SARS-CoV-2-specific TCRs that had been generated with the MIRA antigen-specificity platform. Breadth was defined as the fraction of unique TCRs that were SARS-CoV-2-associated, and depth was defined as the fraction of total T cells that were SARS-CoV-2-associated. Using the MIRA data, every spike-specific TCR was mapped to the spike region that the TCR reacted to and assigned to either a CD4 or a CD8 class. Log10-transformed breadth and depth values were compared by one-way ANOVA with Sidak's multiple comparisons tests. Sourced from immuneACCESS, this table was stored by TCRdb with only in-frame sequences that have V and J called. A share of the clones is absent; for the studies checked, an unresolved V gene accounts for under half, and the remainder has no known explanation. The V and J calls and clone size were taken over from that table, and D and trimming were inferred from the DNA. The sample table records about 120,000 clones; about 90% of these occur just once. The biggest ten clones account for 10% of the sample.

The source of this sequence is an adult in good health. The receptor chain draws on TRBV7-9 and TRBJ1-6; the D gene is possibly TRBD1, with 6 bases matching. This specimen consisted of peripheral blood, obtained on day 0 of AZD1222 vaccination. The bases are TGTGCCAGCAGTACTACAGGGAAGTCAGCTTCACCCCTCCACTTT. It translates as CASSTTGKSASPLHF.